This is a list of T cell receptor beta chains from one sample in a study of blood T cell repertoires in COVID-19. Method: immunoSEQ multiplex PCR; TCRdb's copy keeps in-frame clones and lacks some. Among roughly 220,000 clones listed, under 90% were seen once. The sample comprised peripheral blood. These receptors were taken from a man older than 75 with acute or convalescent COVID-19. Both conserved end residues are trimmed from each CDR3. Fields, in order: J gene, V gene, CDR3 protein.

TRBJ1-4 | TRBV3-1/TRBV3-2 | ASSPRVATNEKLF
TRBJ2-2 | TRBV11-2 | ASSSVAGEDTGELF
TRBJ2-1 | TRBV11-2 | ASSPLHEQF
TRBJ1-1 | TRBV21-1 | ASSAPTGRMNTEAF
TRBJ2-5 | TRBV28 | ASSPASGSSAQY
TRBJ1-5 | TRBV7-8 | ASSPTGTGYSNQPQH
TRBJ2-5 | TRBV5-1 | ASSLPPRYQETQY
TRBJ2-1 | TRBV7-9 | ASSRPQGANNEQF
TRBJ2-1 | TRBV2 | ASRREGVYNEQF
TRBJ1-1 | TRBV14 | ASSRQGIPTEAF
TRBJ2-7 | TRBV6-2/TRBV6-3 | ASSWLSYEQY
TRBJ1-6 | TRBV30 | AWRPAGVNSPLH
TRBJ2-5 | TRBV30 | AWSPGTMYQETQY
TRBJ2-1 | TRBV24-1 | ATSDPGHQMVF
TRBJ2-2 | TRBV7-2 | ASSSGNTGELF
TRBJ2-1 | TRBV11-3 | ASSLSYNEQF
TRBJ1-4 | TRBV18 | ASSPVTGGANEKLF
TRBJ2-7 | TRBV11-2 | ASSRSGVSYEQY
TRBJ2-7 | TRBV28 | ASSLIGRGGYEQY
TRBJ2-3 | TRBV18 | ASSPPPGGPDTQY
TRBJ1-1 | TRBV6-1 | ASSEPYRGTEAF
TRBJ2-1 | TRBV14 | ASSQANSYNEQF
TRBJ2-5 | TRBV5-1 | ASSLEGRGLETQY